Following are 9 T cell receptor beta chains from one sample sequenced in a study of PD-1 blockade in classical Hodgkin lymphoma (TCRdb year 2020). Library preparation used the immunoSEQ multiplex PCR assay. In TCRdb, the immuneACCESS table is reduced to in-frame sequences with V and J assigned. These tables do not hold every clone; where another copy was compared, an unresolved V gene accounts for under half, and the others remain unexplained. The sample data list about 96,000 clones, and more than 85% of these were observed just once. In total, the top ten clones hold less than 2% of the sample. What this sample's time point label stands for: cycle 4 day 1 (C4D1), after five to seven weeks of nivolumab. All trial patients had relapsed after autologous stem cell transplantation, with cohorts A, B and C differing in prior brentuximab vedotin exposure. The sequenced sample was peripheral blood mononuclear cells (PBMCs), obtained before the fourth cycle of nivolumab. The receptors stem from a human donor with classical Hodgkin lymphoma.

The chain employs TRBV28 and TRBJ2-7, with no clear D. The CDR3 sequence is 14 residues long. Between the trimmed V and J ends, which lost 5 bases and 0 bases, there was a span of 11 bases. In germline, CDR1 is MDHEN, CDR2 SYDVKM. The CDR3 DNA reads TGTGCCAGCAGTGCGCCTGGATTCTCCTACGAGCAGTACTTC. Protein: CASSAPGFSYEQYF.

This clone was detected only once. This chain links TRBV7-8 with TRBJ1-2, with D perhaps matching TRBD1 (6 bases). From germline, CDR1 is SGHVS and CDR2 FQNEAQ. This CDR3 is built from 16 residues. V was shortened by 1 base and J by 0 bases, with 12 bases between the two germline ends. CDR3 nucleotide sequence: TGTGCCAGCAGCTTAGTACAGGGCCGTGCTAACTATGGCTACACCTTC. This encodes CASSLVQGRANYGYTF.

This chain uses TRBV6-5 with TRBJ1-1; 9 nucleotides match TRBD1. The CDR3 runs 14 residues. The trim removed 4 bases at V and 8 bases at J, leaving 8 bases unmatched. Germline V gene data show CDR1 as MNHEY and CDR2 as SVGAGI. The CDR3 nucleotides read TGTGCCAGCAGTTTCGGGACAGGGCTCGTCGAAGCTTTCTTT. Protein product: CASSFGTGLVEAFF.

The chain carries TRBV19 and TRBJ2-1; D not certain. CDR1 and CDR2 from the germline V gene are LNHDA and SQIVND (reference sequence). V dropped 3 bases and J dropped 4 bases, with 10 bases sitting between them. The CDR3 spans 14 residues. Here the CDR3 DNA reads TGTGCCAGTAGTATTTCCGGCAGTTACAATGAGCAGTTCTTC. It yields the protein CASSISGSYNEQFF.

This rearrangement joins TRBV4-1 to TRBJ2-5; 10 bases are shared with TRBD1. Germline CDR1 and CDR2: MGHRA and YSYEKL. V was clipped by 4 bases and J by 0 bases; unmatched bases: 11. CDR3 length equals 18 residues. The CDR3 loop reads CASSRYDRGPGYQETQYF. CDR3 in DNA: TGCGCCAGCAGCCGTTACGACAGGGGGCCCGGATACCAAGAGACCCAGTACTTC.

The V and J genes are TRBV29-1 and TRBJ1-2; 12 bases match TRBD1. V was pared by 5 bases and J by 4 bases, with 14 bases of the junction left unmatched. CDR3 length: 17 amino acids. Looked up from germline, CDR1 is SQVTM and CDR2 is ANQGSEA. CDR3 region: CSVIGTGGLSLSYGYTF. The CDR3 DNA is TGCAGCGTTATCGGGACAGGGGGCTTGTCTCTTAGCTATGGCTACACCTTC.

This clone was found once. V and J are TRBV7-9 and TRBJ2-2; tentatively, D is TRBD1 (6 bases). Trimming took off 4 bases at V and 3 bases at J, with 18 bases between the two ends. The germline V gene has CDR1 SEHNR and CDR2 FQNEAQ (reference sequence). This CDR3 has 17 amino acids. The CDR3 protein is CASSSDRRSIDTGELFF. Written as DNA, the CDR3 is TGTGCCAGCAGCTCCGACAGGCGGTCTATAGACACCGGGGAGCTGTTTTTT.

The V and J genes are TRBV7-8 and TRBJ1-1, with 7 bases that match TRBD1. The junction had 6 bases not matched to a gene; V was cut back by 3 bases and J by 5 bases. The CDR3 is 14 residues long. Germline values: CDR1 SGHVS, CDR2 FQNEAQ. The CDR3, as DNA: TGTGCCAGCAGCTTCAGGGGGTACGGGACTGAAGCTTTCTTT. Translating gives CASSFRGYGTEAFF.

The genes are TRBV11-2 and TRBJ2-1; unclear D gene. The CDR3 runs 14 residues. Trimming cost V 1 base and J 6 bases, with 10 bases left between them. The V gene's germline CDR1 is SGHAT and CDR2 FQNNGV. CDR3 loop: CASSLALQSNEQFF. The DNA of the CDR3 is TGTGCCAGCAGCTTAGCCCTCCAATCCAATGAGCAGTTCTTC. Full variable domain (missing parts from reference TRBV11-2 and TRBJ2-1): EAGVAQSPRYKIIEKRQSVAFWCNPISGHATLYWYQQILGQGPKLLIQFQNNGVVDDSQLPKDRFSAERLKGVDSTLKIQPAKLEDSAVYLCASSLALQSNEQFFGPGTRLTVL.